One TCR beta chain is described in this entry. The cohort excluded patients with autoimmune disease history or systemic immunosuppression. The data belong to a study of OX40 agonist ivuxolimab in advanced cancers. Study-wide context: The eligibility criteria allowed prior anti-PD-1, anti-PD-L1 or anti-CTLA-4 therapy, and 40% had some.

TCRdb's copy holds only in-frame clones and misses some; the assay was immunoSEQ multiplex PCR. The sample consists of 60,000 to 80,000 clones, about four fifths of them appearing once. This material consisted of CD4+ or CD8+ T cells sorted from blood, taken in a trial of the OX40 agonist ivuxolimab. The receptor was derived from an adult with an advanced solid tumor such as melanoma, head and neck, liver or kidney cancer.

The CDR3 coding sequence is TGTGCCAGCAGTTACAATGACGGCGAAGCTTTCTTT. This gives the protein CASSYNDGEAFF. The chain recombines TRBV6-5 with TRBJ1-1, with D uncertain. Germline V gene sequence: CDR1 MNHEY, CDR2 SVGAGI. The CDR3 has 12 residues. V lost 2 bases and J lost 8, with 9 bases in between.